The 32 T cell receptor beta chains below come from one sample, sequenced in a study of regulatory T cells in long-lasting Graves disease (dated by TCRdb to about 2021). Library preparation used multiplex PCR. The instrument given in TCRdb is Illumina HiSeq 4000. To build TCR beta libraries, CDR3 regions were amplified by Arm-PCR using iRepertoire HTBI primers. The public reads were quality trimmed at Q25 with fastp and then assembled into clones with MiXCR by TCRdb, keeping productive beta chains. Duplicate CDR3 protein sequences are folded into a single record with the most common DNA and genes. This sample holds roughly 450,000 distinct CDR3 sequences; 23% were observed only once. The ten largest make up around 24% of the sample. The time point label here, explained by the study, means: persistent/refractory GD, antithyroid drugs over 5 years with positive TRAb. For both TCR sequencing and RNA sequencing, RNA was extracted from PBMCs in TRIzol.

The sample here was peripheral blood mononuclear cells (PBMCs), taken when the disease was refractory, from a patient treated with antithyroid drugs. All receptors come from a female donor with Graves disease.

To note about this clonotype: The conserved phenylalanine or tryptophan is not found at the CDR3 terminus, so this likely reflects a read error. CDR3 region: CASSQGGYGYTL. The CDR3 DNA sequence: TGTGCCAGCAGCCAGGGGGGGTATGGCTACACCCTC. The V gene is TRBV28, the J gene TRBJ1-2, with TRBD1 identical over 7 bases. Germline CDR1 reads MDHEN; CDR2 reads SYDVKM. J was trimmed by 5 bases and V by 6 bases; bases with no gene match: 3. The CDR3 spans 12 residues.

The chain has TRBV15 and TRBJ2-7; 7 bases are a match to TRBD2. The germline V gene has CDR1 LNHNV and CDR2 YYDKDF (reference sequence). The CDR3 runs to 16 residues. J was trimmed by 0 bases and V by 3 bases; bases with no gene match: 8. The DNA of the CDR3 is TGTGCCACCAGCAGTCCCCTAGCGGCCTACTCCTACGAGCAGTACTTC. Encoded protein: CATSSPLAAYSYEQYF.

This clonotype was detected only once. No conserved phenylalanine or tryptophan is present at the end of the CDR3, so a read error is the likely explanation. The rearrangement uses TRBV19 and TRBJ1-1, with 7 bases identical to TRBD1. J gave up 4 bases and V 5 bases, and 4 bases lay outside the gene matches. The CDR3 runs 13 residues. From germline, CDR1 is LNHDA and CDR2 SQIVND (reference sequence). CDR3 DNA: TGTGCCAGTAGTGACAGGGCAGCCACTGAAGCTTTCTCT. Its protein is CASSDRAATEAFS.

A note on this clonotype: The conserved phenylalanine or tryptophan normally closing the CDR3 is absent here, so this likely arose from a read error. This sequence joins TRBV2 and TRBJ1-2; D ambiguous. CDR3 size: 12 residues. Germline V lookup: CDR1 SNHLY, CDR2 FYNNEI. V was shortened by 3 bases and J by 8 bases, with 10 bases between the two germline ends. This CDR3 is CASSDEGFGYTI. CDR3 sequence (DNA): TGTGCCAGCAGTGACGAGGGTTTCGGCTACACCATC.

The sample holds many counts of this clonotype. The J gene is TRBJ1-5, the V gene TRBV28, with D possibly TRBD1 on 6 matching bases. This CDR3 comprises 17 residues. The V and J ends lost 4 bases and 8 bases respectively, with 24 bases between them. Germline loops: CDR1 MDHEN, CDR2 SYDVKM. In DNA, the CDR3 is TGTGCCAGCAGTTCGGTCTGGCAGGGGATCGGGGATGAGCCCCAGCATTTT. This translates into CASSSVWQGIGDEPQHF.

The gene calls are TRBV28 and TRBJ2-7; D is undetermined. There are 15 residues in the CDR3. V gave up 2 bases and J gave up 4 bases, with 15 bases separating them. The germline CDR1 and CDR2 sequences are MDHEN and SYDVKM. CDR3 nucleotides: TGTGCCAGCAGTTTAGCCCCGGCAAACTCATACGAGCAGTACTTC. Translated, it gives CASSLAPANSYEQYF.

This clonotype appeared a few times. The chain couples TRBV6-2 or TRBV6-3 to TRBJ2-1; TRBD2 matches at 9 bases. Losses at the gene ends were 4 bases for V and 0 bases for J; bases not matched to a gene: 1. The germline CDR1 and CDR2 sequences are MNHEY and SVGEGT. The CDR3 spans 15 residues. The CDR3 loop is CASSFSGSSYNEQFF. CDR3 in DNA: TGTGCCAGCAGTTTTAGCGGGAGCTCCTACAATGAGCAGTTCTTC.

Many counts were recorded for this clonotype. The gene calls are TRBV24-1 and TRBJ1-2; 8 bases agree with TRBD1. Germline loops: CDR1 KGHDR, CDR2 SFDVKD. The J segment lost 6 bases and the V segment lost 4 bases, leaving 9 bases of the junction unmatched. This CDR3 is 15 amino acids long. The CDR3 spells CATSDSGGGSNGYTF. CDR3 in DNA: TGTGCCACCAGTGACTCAGGGGGCGGGTCGAATGGCTACACCTTC.

In this sample, this clonotype turned up many times. This rearrangement joins TRBV19 to TRBJ2-5; TRBD2 aligns across 8 bases. With V trimmed by 5 bases and J by 4 bases, 6 bases remained unmatched. From germline, CDR1 is LNHDA and CDR2 SQIVND (reference sequence). The CDR3 extends over 14 amino acids. The CDR3 nucleotides are TGTGCCAGTAGTCAAGCGGGAGCCAGAGAGACCCAGTACTTC. It encodes CASSQAGARETQYF.

This clonotype was recorded a few times. The rearrangement links TRBV7-8 to TRBJ2-5, with D perhaps matching TRBD1 or TRBD2 (5 bases each). V lost 5 bases and J 2 bases, leaving 12 bases between the germline ends. Germline CDR1 SGHVS, CDR2 FQNEAQ. The CDR3 covers 14 residues. DNA for the CDR3: TGTGCCAGCAGCCGAGGGACCGTACAAGAGACCCAGTACTTC. It is translated as CASSRGTVQETQYF.

The chain employs TRBV29-1 and TRBJ2-1, with D maybe TRBD2 (5 bases). The CDR3 has 14 amino acids. Germline-derived CDR1 and CDR2 are SQVTM and ANQGSEA. V dropped 5 bases and J dropped 4 bases, with 15 bases sitting between them. The CDR3 DNA is TGCAGCGTTTATCTAGCCCACTTGTACAATGAGCAGTTCTTC. Translating it yields CSVYLAHLYNEQFF.

This clonotype was found a few times. The chain combines TRBV3-2 with TRBJ2-7. TRBV3-2 is deemed a pseudogene. This CDR3 has 18 amino acids. The CDR3 DNA reads as TGTGCCAGCAGCCAAGGAAGTGTGCGGAGATTACTTATCTACGAGCAGTACTTC. Amino acids: CASSQGSVRRLLIYEQYF.

In this sample, this clonotype turned up many times. This chain joins TRBV29-1 and TRBJ2-5; 9 nucleotides line up with TRBD1. With V trimmed by 6 bases and J by 3 bases, 23 bases remained unmatched. Germline assignment: CDR1 SQVTM and CDR2 ANQGSEA. The CDR3 is 19 residues long. This CDR3 is CSVGRLFRKDRGRKETQYF. DNA of the CDR3: TGCAGCGTAGGGAGGCTGTTCCGGAAGGACAGGGGACGAAAAGAGACCCAGTACTTC.

The V and J genes are TRBV28 and TRBJ2-3, with D unclear. The germline CDR1 and CDR2 sequences are MDHEN and SYDVKM. The CDR3 totals 15 residues. V dropped 4 bases and J dropped 0 bases, with 11 bases sitting between them. CDR3 DNA sequence: TGTGCCAGCAGTTCCACAGTGGATAGCACAGATACGCAGTATTTT. Its translation is CASSSTVDSTDTQYF.

This clonotype was recorded a few times. The chain is built from TRBV11-2 and TRBJ2-2; no clear D. CDR1 and CDR2 from the germline V gene are SGHAT and FQNNGV. The CDR3 totals 12 residues. Trimming stripped 6 bases from V and 5 bases from J, with 7 bases between. CDR3 sequence (DNA): TGTGCCAGCAGTACATGGACCGGGGAGCTGTTTTTT. Translating it yields CASSTWTGELFF.

The chain joins TRBV5-8 to TRBJ2-2; maybe TRBD2 (7 bases). Deletions cut 2 bases from V and 4 bases from J, with 15 bases between. Germline CDR1 SGHTS, CDR2 YDEGEE. The CDR3 loop spans 16 amino acids. CDR3 amino acids: CASSFQGRAVTGELFF. The CDR3 DNA reads TGTGCCAGCAGCTTTCAGGGGAGGGCGGTCACCGGGGAGCTGTTTTTT.

The V call is TRBV19, the J call TRBJ1-3, with D perhaps TRBD1 (5 bases). Germline V gene lookup returns CDR1 LNHDA and CDR2 SQIVND (reference sequence). The CDR3 is made up of 15 amino acids. V lost 3 bases, J lost 0 bases, and 9 bases lay in between. The chain's CDR3 is CASSMGVTSGNTIYF. In nucleotides, the CDR3 is TGTGCCAGTAGTATGGGGGTTACCTCTGGAAACACCATATATTTT.

V and J are TRBV20-1 and TRBJ1-2; D is unclear. With 7 bases removed from V and 3 bases from J, the gap between germline ends came to 3 bases. CDR3 size: 9 residues. Germline CDR1 reads DFQATT; CDR2 reads SNEGSKA (reference sequence). The CDR3 region is CSGDYGYTF. CDR3 DNA: TGCAGTGGGGACTATGGCTACACCTTC.

This clonotype was counted only a few times. The V and J genes are TRBV7-2 and TRBJ2-7; a possible D gene is TRBD2 (6 bases). Germline CDR1 SGHTA, CDR2 FQGNSA. V shed 4 bases and J shed 3 bases, with 16 bases lying between them. This CDR3 has 15 residues. CDR3 amino acids: CASSSPGLPGYEQYF. The CDR3 nucleotides are TGTGCCAGCAGCTCTCCGGGACTTCCAGGCTACGAGCAGTACTTC.

This clonotype was observed a few times. This chain uses TRBV11-1 with TRBJ2-7; 8 bases are shared with TRBD1. The length of the CDR3 is 17 residues. Germline lookup yields CDR1 SGHAT and CDR2 FQDESV (reference sequence). The ends lost 2 bases at V and 4 bases at J; junction bases unmatched: 13. In nucleotides, the CDR3 is TGTGCCAGCAGCTTAATCGGGGGACAGGCTCCATCTTACGAGCAGTACTTC. Translated: CASSLIGGQAPSYEQYF. Full variable domain (remainder filled in from reference TRBV11-1 and TRBJ2-7): EAEVAQSPRYKITEKSQAVAFWCDPISGHATLYWYRQILGQGPELLVQFQDESVVDDSQLPKDRFSAERLKGVDSTLKIQPAELGDSAMYLCASSLIGGQAPSYEQYFGPGTRLTVT.

This clonotype was seen at least ten times. J is TRBJ1-1 and V is TRBV28; D uncertain. The CDR3 contains 19 residues. The V end lost 3 bases, the J end lost 4 bases, and 27 bases lay between the germline ends. CDR1 is MDHEN and CDR2 is SYDVKM in the germline V gene. The CDR3 DNA reads as TGTGCCAGCAGTTTTCCGCCACTGCTCCAACGGGGTGTGGCCACTGAAGCTTTCTTT. Its protein is CASSFPPLLQRGVATEAFF.

The V and J genes are TRBV4-1 and TRBJ1-3; D is unclear. V gave up 5 bases and J gave up 0 bases, with 8 bases separating them. The germline CDR1 and CDR2 sequences are MGHRA and YSYEKL. The CDR3 runs 14 residues. CDR3 in DNA: TGCGCCAGCAGCAGCCTTATCTCTGGAAACACCATATATTTT. Translation: CASSSLISGNTIYF.

This clonotype occurred many times. This chain links TRBV28 with TRBJ1-2, with D unclear. Trimming pared 2 bases from V and 7 bases from J, leaving 8 bases between. In germline, CDR1 is MDHEN, CDR2 SYDVKM. The CDR3 sequence is 12 residues long. CDR3 sequence reads: CASSLPGGGYTF. Written as DNA, the CDR3 is TGTGCCAGCAGTTTACCAGGAGGTGGCTACACCTTC.

This clonotype was counted between two and nine times. V and J are TRBV10-3 and TRBJ2-7; no definite D call. Germline V gives CDR1 ENHRY, CDR2 SYGVKD. The CDR3 spans 13 residues. V was shortened by 8 bases and J by 6 bases, with 17 bases between the two germline ends. CDR3 DNA sequence: TGTGCCATCTATAACCGTGGGTTCTCCGAGCAGTACTTC. It codes for CAIYNRGFSEQYF.

This clonotype was recorded a few times. J is TRBJ2-7 and V is TRBV9; D assignment may be TRBD1 or TRBD2 (5 bases each). Between the trimmed V and J ends, which lost 2 bases and 2 bases, there was a span of 11 bases. The CDR3 has 14 amino acids. CDR1 is SGDLS, CDR2 YYNGEE, per germline. CDR3 sequence reads: CASSVGTETYEQYF. The DNA of the CDR3 is TGTGCCAGCAGCGTGGGGACGGAGACCTACGAGCAGTACTTC.

The chain carries TRBV20-1 and TRBJ2-7, with TRBD2 matching over 12 bases. The trim removed 1 base at V and 5 bases at J, leaving 9 bases unmatched. CDR3 length equals 16 residues. CDR1 and CDR2 (germline): DFQATT, SNEGSKA (reference sequence). The CDR3 nucleotides read TGCAGTGCTAGAGCGAACCTAGCGGGAGGGCCCAACGAGCAGTACTTC. Its translation: CSARANLAGGPNEQYF.

This clonotype was counted at least ten times. The chain recombines TRBV2 with TRBJ1-2; D remains ambiguous. CDR3 size: 15 residues. Germline CDR1 SNHLY, CDR2 FYNNEI. The V and J ends lost 5 bases and 6 bases respectively, with 19 bases between them. The DNA for the CDR3 is TGTGCCAGCAGTACTAACGCCCCCCTCGGGAATGGCTACACCTTC. It yields the protein CASSTNAPLGNGYTF. Based on the CDR3 plus reference TRBV2 and TRBJ1-2, the full variable domain is EPEVTQTPSHQVTQMGQEVILRCVPISNHLYFYWYRQILGQKVEFLVSFYNNEISEKSEIFDDQFSVERPDGSNFTLKIRSTKLEDSAMYFCASSTNAPLGNGYTFGSGTRLTVV.

The J gene is TRBJ1-4, the V gene TRBV7-9; D uncertain. The CDR3 extends over 16 amino acids. The V gene's germline CDR1 is SEHNR and CDR2 FQNEAQ (reference sequence). V gave up 2 bases and J gave up 0 bases, with 10 bases separating them. The CDR3 DNA reads as TGTGCCAGCAGCTTATTTGGGCGGCCAACTAATGAAAAACTGTTTTTT. The encoded protein is CASSLFGRPTNEKLFF.

This sequence joins TRBV5-1 and TRBJ2-5; TRBD2 agrees at 13 bases. Germline V lookup: CDR1 SGHRS, CDR2 YFSETQ. V shed 5 bases, J shed 7 bases, and the junction held 11 bases outside the gene matches. The CDR3 covers 16 residues. Here the CDR3 reads CASSLGGTSGIATQYF. DNA for the CDR3: TGCGCCAGCAGTCTGGGGGGGACTAGCGGGATTGCGACCCAGTACTTC. The entire variable domain, with the rest obtained from reference TRBV5-1 and TRBJ2-5, is as follows: KAGVTQTPRYLIKTRGQQVTLSCSPISGHRSVSWYQQTPGQGLQFLFEYFSETQRNKGNFPGRFSGRQFSNSRSEMNVSTLELGDSALYLCASSLGGTSGIATQYFGPGTRLLVL.

This chain connects TRBV11-2 to TRBJ2-7; TRBD2 might be the D (6 bases). Trimming cost V 5 bases and J 0 bases, with 14 bases left between them. This CDR3 contains 15 residues. CDR1 SGHAT and CDR2 FQNNGV come from the germline V gene. The CDR3 is CASSGLSGSSYEQYF. Written as DNA, the CDR3 is TGTGCCAGCAGCGGCCTTAGCGGAAGCTCCTACGAGCAGTACTTC.

This clonotype occurred a few times. The chain carries TRBV6-1 and TRBJ1-1, with 7 bases matching TRBD1. The germline V gene encodes CDR1 MNHNS and CDR2 SASEGT. This CDR3 spans 19 amino acids. V shed 2 bases, J shed 0 bases, and the junction held 15 bases outside the gene matches. The CDR3 DNA reads as TGTGCCAGCAGTGAAATCAGGTGGAGGACAGGCTCCATGAACACTGAAGCTTTCTTT. It specifies CASSEIRWRTGSMNTEAFF.

This clonotype was found a few times. The chain has TRBV7-2 and TRBJ1-2; D uncertain. The germline V gene has CDR1 SGHTA and CDR2 FQGNSA. With 2 bases removed from V and 4 bases from J, the gap between germline ends came to 11 bases. This CDR3 has 14 amino acids. DNA of the CDR3: TGTGCCAGCAGCTTAAAGAGGGATTCCTATGGCTACACCTTC. This encodes CASSLKRDSYGYTF.